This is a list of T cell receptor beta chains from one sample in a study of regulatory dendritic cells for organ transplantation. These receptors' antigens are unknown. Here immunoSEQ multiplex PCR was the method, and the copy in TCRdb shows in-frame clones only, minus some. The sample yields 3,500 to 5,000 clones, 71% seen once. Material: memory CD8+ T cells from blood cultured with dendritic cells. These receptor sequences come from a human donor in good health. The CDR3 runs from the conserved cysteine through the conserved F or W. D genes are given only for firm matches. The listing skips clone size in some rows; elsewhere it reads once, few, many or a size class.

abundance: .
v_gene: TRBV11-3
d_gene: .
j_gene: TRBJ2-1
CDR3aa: CASSELLEANNEQFF
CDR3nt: TGTGCCAGCAGCGAGCTCCTAGAGGCGAACAATGAGCAGTTCTTC

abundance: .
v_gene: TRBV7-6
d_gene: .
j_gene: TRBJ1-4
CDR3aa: CASSLGWGSNEKLFF
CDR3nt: TGTGCCAGCAGCTTAGGTTGGGGGTCAAATGAAAAACTGTTTTTT

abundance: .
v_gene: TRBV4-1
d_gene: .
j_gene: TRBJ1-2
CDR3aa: CASSQEGQIVYYGYTF
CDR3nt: TGCGCCAGCAGCCAAGAAGGTCAGATAGTATACTATGGCTACACCTTC

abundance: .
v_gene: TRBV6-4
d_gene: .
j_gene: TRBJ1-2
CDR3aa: CASILTRVAQLIRGYTF
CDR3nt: TGTGCCAGCATTCTAACAAGGGTGGCACAGTTAATAAGAGGCTACACCTTC

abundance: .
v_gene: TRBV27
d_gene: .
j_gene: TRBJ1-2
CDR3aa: CASSSGLYYGYTF
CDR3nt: TGTGCCAGCAGTTCGGGGCTTTATTATGGCTACACCTTC

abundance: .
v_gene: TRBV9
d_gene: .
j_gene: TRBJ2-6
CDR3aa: CASSVTVSGANVLTF
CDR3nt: TGTGCCAGCAGCGTGACGGTCTCTGGGGCCAACGTCCTGACTTTC

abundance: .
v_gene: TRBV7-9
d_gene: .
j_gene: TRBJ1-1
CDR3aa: CASSLLGGMNTEAFF
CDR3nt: TGTGCCAGCAGCTTATTGGGCGGCATGAACACTGAAGCTTTCTTT

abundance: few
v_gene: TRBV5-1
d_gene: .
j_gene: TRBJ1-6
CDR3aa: CASSPRRVDSPLHF
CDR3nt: TGCGCCAGCAGCCCTCGTAGGGTAGATTCACCCCTCCACTTT

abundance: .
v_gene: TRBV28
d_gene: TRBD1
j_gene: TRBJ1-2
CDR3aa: CASSLILRAGGWVNYGYTF
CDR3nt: TGTGCCAGCAGTTTAATTCTTAGGGCAGGGGGCTGGGTGAACTATGGCTACACCTTC

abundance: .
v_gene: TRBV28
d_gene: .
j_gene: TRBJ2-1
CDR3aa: CASSPRGGAPRSEQFF
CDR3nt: TGTGCCAGCAGTCCACGAGGAGGGGCCCCTAGAAGTGAGCAGTTCTTC

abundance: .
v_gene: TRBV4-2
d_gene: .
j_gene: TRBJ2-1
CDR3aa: CASSQGGGGDYNEQFF
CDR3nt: TGTGCCAGCAGCCAAGGTGGCGGGGGCGACTACAATGAACAGTTCTTC

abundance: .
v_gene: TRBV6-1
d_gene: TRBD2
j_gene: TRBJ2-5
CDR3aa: CATRTRRQETQYF
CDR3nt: TGTGCCACCAGGACTAGAAGACAAGAGACCCAGTACTTC

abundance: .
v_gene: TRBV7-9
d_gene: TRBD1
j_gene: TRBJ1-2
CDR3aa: CASSSNRDRGFRNYGYTF
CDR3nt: TGTGCCAGCAGCTCGAACCGGGACAGGGGCTTTAGGAACTATGGCTACACCTTC

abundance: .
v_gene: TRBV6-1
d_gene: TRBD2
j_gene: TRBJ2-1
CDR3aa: CASSVGTSGGANEQFF
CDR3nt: TGTGCCAGCAGTGTCGGGACTAGCGGGGGGGCTAATGAGCAGTTCTTC

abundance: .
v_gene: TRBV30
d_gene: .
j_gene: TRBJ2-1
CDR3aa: CAWSTSRGWNEQFF
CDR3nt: TGTGCCTGGAGTACGAGCAGGGGTTGGAATGAGCAGTTCTTC

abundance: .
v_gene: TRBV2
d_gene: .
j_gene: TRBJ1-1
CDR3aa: CASTGQDFLNTEAFF
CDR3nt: TGTGCCAGCACGGGGCAGGACTTTTTAAACACTGAAGCTTTCTTT

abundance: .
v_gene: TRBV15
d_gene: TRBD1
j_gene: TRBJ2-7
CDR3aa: CATSIRDRGPDEQYF
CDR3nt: TGTGCCACCAGCATCCGGGACAGGGGGCCAGACGAGCAGTACTTC

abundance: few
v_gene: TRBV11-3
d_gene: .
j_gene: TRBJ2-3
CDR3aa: CASSSIYTDTQYF
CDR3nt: TGTGCCAGCAGCTCCATATACACAGATACGCAGTATTTT

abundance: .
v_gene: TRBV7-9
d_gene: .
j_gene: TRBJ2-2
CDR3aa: CASSRTMELFF
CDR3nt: TGTGCCAGCAGCCGAACGATGGAGCTGTTTTTT

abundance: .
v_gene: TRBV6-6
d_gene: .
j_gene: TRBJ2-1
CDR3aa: CASTPSAATYRNEQFF
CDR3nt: TGTGCCAGCACCCCTTCCGCAGCAACCTACAGGAATGAGCAGTTCTTC

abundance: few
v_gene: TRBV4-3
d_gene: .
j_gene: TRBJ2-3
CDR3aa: CASSQHSTDTQYF
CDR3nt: TGCGCCAGCAGCCAACATAGCACAGATACGCAGTATTTT

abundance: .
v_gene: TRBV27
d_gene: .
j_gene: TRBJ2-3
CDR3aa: CASSFREFTDTQYF
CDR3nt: TGTGCCAGCAGTTTCCGGGAGTTCACAGATACGCAGTATTTT

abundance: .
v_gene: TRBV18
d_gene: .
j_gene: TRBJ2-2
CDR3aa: CASSPPGGYLNTGELFF
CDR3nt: TGTGCCAGCTCACCACCCGGCGGATACTTGAACACCGGGGAGCTGTTTTTT

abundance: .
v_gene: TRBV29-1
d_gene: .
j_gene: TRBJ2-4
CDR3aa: CSVSGPLAKNIQYF
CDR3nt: TGCAGCGTTTCTGGTCCTTTAGCCAAAAACATTCAGTACTTC

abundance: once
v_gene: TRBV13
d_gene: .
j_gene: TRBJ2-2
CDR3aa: CASSSPAERAGELFF
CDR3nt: TGTGCCAGCAGCTCCCCGGCCGAGAGGGCCGGGGAGCTGTTTTTT

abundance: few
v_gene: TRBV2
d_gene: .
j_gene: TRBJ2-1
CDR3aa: CASSLDSANEQFF
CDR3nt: TGTGCCAGCAGCTTGGACTCTGCTAATGAGCAGTTCTTC

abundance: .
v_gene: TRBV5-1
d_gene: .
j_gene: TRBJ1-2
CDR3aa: CASSSSRAGPHYGYTF
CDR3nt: TGCGCCAGCAGCTCCTCACGGGCCGGGCCCCACTATGGCTACACCTTC

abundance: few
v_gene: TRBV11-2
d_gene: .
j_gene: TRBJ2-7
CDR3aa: CASSWRDTAAPYEQYF
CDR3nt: TGTGCCAGCAGCTGGAGGGACACAGCAGCCCCCTACGAGCAGTACTTC

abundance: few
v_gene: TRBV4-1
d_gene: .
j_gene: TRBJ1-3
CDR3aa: CASSDVHLATNRNTIYF
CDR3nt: TGCGCCAGCAGCGACGTACACCTGGCTACCAATCGAAACACCATATATTTT

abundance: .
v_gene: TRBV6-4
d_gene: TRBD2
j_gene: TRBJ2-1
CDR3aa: CASSEKGTSGANEQFF
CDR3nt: TGTGCCAGCAGTGAAAAAGGGACTAGCGGGGCCAATGAGCAGTTCTTC

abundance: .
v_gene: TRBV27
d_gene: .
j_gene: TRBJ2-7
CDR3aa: CASSLGAAGREQYF
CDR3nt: TGTGCCAGCAGTTTAGGGGCTGCAGGGCGGGAGCAGTACTTC

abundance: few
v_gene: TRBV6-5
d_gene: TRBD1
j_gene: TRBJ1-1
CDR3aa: CASSNTGGVTEAFF
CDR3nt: TGTGCCAGCAGCAATACAGGGGGCGTCACTGAAGCTTTCTTT

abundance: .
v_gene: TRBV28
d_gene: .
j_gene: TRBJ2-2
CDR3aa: CASSFTSNSAGELFF
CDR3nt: TGTGCCAGCAGTTTTACTAGCAATTCTGCCGGGGAGCTGTTTTTT

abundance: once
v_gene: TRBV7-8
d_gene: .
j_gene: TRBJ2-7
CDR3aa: CASSLTISYEQYF
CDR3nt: TGTGCCAGCAGCCTTACCATATCGTACGAGCAGTACTTC

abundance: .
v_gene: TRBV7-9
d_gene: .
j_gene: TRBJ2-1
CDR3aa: CASSSRQDIISNEQFF
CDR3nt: TGTGCCAGCAGCTCTCGACAGGACATTATCTCCAATGAGCAGTTCTTC

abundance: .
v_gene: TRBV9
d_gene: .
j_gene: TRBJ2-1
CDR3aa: CASSAYLSGAPSEQFF
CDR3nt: TGTGCCAGCAGCGCCTATCTTTCGGGGGCGCCCAGTGAGCAGTTCTTC

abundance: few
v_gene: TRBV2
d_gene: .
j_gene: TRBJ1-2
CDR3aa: CASSDFGYYGYTF
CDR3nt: TGTGCCAGCAGTGATTTCGGATACTATGGCTACACCTTC

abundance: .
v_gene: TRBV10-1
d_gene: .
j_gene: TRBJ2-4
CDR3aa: CASSVDRNIQYF
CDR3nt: TGCGCCAGCAGTGTGGACAGAAACATTCAGTACTTC

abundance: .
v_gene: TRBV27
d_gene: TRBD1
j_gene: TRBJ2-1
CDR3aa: CASSPGGAYNEQFF
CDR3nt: TGTGCCAGCAGTCCAGGGGGTGCCTACAATGAGCAGTTCTTC

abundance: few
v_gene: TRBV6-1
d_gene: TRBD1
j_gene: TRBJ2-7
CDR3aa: CASSEGDSSYEQYF
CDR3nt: TGTGCCAGCAGTGAAGGGGACAGCTCCTACGAGCAGTACTTC

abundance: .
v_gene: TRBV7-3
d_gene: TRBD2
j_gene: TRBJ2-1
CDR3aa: CASSEALDTSGLAGGQDEQFF
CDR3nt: TGTGCCAGCAGCGAAGCCCTTGACACATCGGGACTAGCGGGGGGGCAAGATGAGCAGTTCTTC

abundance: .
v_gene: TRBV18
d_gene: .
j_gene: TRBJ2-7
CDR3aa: CASSPQGIEQYF
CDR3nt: TGTGCCAGCTCACCACAGGGTATCGAGCAGTACTTC

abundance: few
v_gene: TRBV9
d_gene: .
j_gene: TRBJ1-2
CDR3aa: CASSVGGDYGYTF
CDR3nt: TGTGCCAGCAGCGTAGGGGGAGACTATGGCTACACCTTC

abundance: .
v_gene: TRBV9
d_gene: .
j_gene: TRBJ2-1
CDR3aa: CASSAGDPRVGNEQFF
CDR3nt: TGTGCCAGCAGCGCCGGGGACCCGCGGGTTGGCAATGAGCAGTTCTTC

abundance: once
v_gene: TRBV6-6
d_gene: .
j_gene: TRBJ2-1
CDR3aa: CASSEQNQQFF
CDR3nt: TGTGCCAGCAGTGAACAGAATCAGCAGTTCTTC

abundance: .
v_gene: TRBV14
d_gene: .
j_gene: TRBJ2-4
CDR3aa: CASSRTQGLAKNIQYF
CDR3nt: TGTGCCAGCAGCCGCACCCAAGGGCTAGCCAAAAACATTCAGTACTTC

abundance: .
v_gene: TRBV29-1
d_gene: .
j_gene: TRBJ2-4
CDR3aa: CSVVGLSENIQYF
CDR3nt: TGCAGCGTTGTAGGGCTATCCGAAAACATTCAGTACTTC

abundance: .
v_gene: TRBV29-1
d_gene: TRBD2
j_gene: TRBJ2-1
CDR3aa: CSVEDLVRASAIAGGSYNEQFF
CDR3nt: TGCAGCGTTGAAGATCTTGTTCGGGCCAGTGCGATAGCGGGAGGCTCCTACAATGAGCAGTTCTTC

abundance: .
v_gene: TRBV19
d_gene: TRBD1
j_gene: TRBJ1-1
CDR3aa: CASSALRGRGKETEAFF
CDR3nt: TGTGCCAGTAGTGCTCTCAGGGGGCGCGGGAAGGAAACTGAAGCTTTCTTT

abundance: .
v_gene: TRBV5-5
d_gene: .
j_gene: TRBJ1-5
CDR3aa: CASSLHLWPQHF
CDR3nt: TGTGCCAGCAGCCTGCACTTGTGGCCCCAGCATTTT

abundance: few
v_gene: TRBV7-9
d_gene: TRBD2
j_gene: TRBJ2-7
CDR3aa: CASSHPRERGSYEQYF
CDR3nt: TGTGCCAGCAGCCACCCCCGTGAGCGGGGATCCTACGAGCAGTACTTC

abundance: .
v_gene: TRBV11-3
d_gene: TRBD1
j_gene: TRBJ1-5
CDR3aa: CASSSGTDSNQPQHF
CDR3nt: TGTGCCAGCAGCTCCGGGACAGATAGCAATCAGCCCCAGCATTTT

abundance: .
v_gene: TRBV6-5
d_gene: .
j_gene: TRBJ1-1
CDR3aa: CASSYSGTLNTEAFF
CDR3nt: TGTGCCAGCAGTTACTCCGGGACACTGAACACTGAAGCTTTCTTT

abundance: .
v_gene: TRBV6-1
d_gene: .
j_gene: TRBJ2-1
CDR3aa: CASSEVQGDWGEQFF
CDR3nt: TGTGCCAGCAGTGAAGTCCAGGGGGACTGGGGTGAGCAGTTCTTC